The clone carrying this T cell receptor beta chain was found a few times. The V and J ends lost 3 bases and 1 base, in that order; junction bases with no gene match: 12. The CDR3 consists of 18 residues. The germline V gene encodes CDR1 DFQATT and CDR2 SNEGSKA (reference sequence). These data belong to a study of blood T cells in healthy people across ages. It was with a sample-barcoded 5' primer and a J-beta primer mix that a second PCR of about 6 to 12 cycles was run. Each cDNA molecule, via a template-switch adaptor with 12 random nucleotides, was tagged. A minimum of 3 million CDR3-containing paired-end reads was obtained for each sample. TCRdb reanalysed the 5' RACE reads using MiXCR and keeps one entry per CDR3 protein. The profile shows approximately 1,100,000 distinct CDR3 sequences, 40% to 55% of them singletons.

The TCR originated in a woman aged 55-70 years in good health. The chain joins TRBV20-1 to TRBJ2-5, with TRBD2 matching 12 bases. The sequenced sample was blood. CDR3: CSASPSSGRGFIQETQYF. The CDR3 bases are TGCAGTGCTAGTCCCTCTAGCGGGAGGGGGTTTATCCAAGAGACCCAGTACTTC.